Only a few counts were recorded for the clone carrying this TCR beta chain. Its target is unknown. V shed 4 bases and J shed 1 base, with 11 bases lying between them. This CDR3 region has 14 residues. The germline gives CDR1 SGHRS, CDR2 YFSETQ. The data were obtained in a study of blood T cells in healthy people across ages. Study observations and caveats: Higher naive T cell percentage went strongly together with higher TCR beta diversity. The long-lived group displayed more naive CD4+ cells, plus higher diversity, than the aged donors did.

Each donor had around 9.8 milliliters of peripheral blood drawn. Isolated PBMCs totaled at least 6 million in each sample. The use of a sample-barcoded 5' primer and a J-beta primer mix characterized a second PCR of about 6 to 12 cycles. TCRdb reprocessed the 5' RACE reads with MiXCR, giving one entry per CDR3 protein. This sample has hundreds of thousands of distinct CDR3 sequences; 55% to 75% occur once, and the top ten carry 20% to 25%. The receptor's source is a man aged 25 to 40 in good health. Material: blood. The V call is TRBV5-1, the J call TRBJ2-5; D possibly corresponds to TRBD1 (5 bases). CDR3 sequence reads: CASSRGTGQETQYF. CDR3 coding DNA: TGCGCCAGCAGCCGAGGTACAGGCCAAGAGACCCAGTACTTC.